Below, one T cell receptor (beta chain) is given with its context. The PCR had 60 Vbeta and 13 Jbeta primers. TCRdb keeps only in-frame clones here, not all; method: immunoSEQ multiplex PCR. The profile shows around 300,000 clones, 70% to 90% of them singletons. This specimen belongs to a study of cytomegalovirus exposure and HLA in healthy donors. This CDR3 spans 14 amino acids. V lost 6 bases, J lost 2 bases, and 12 bases lay in between. Germline V gene sequence: CDR1 ENHRY, CDR2 SYGVKD. The chain carries TRBV10-3 and TRBJ2-3; tentative D call: TRBD2 (5 bases). The receptor's source is a young woman in good health and CMV-seronegative. Material for sequencing was PBMCs. The CDR3, as DNA: TGTGCCATCAGAGCGGACCCCTACACAGATACGCAGTATTTT. It encodes CAIRADPYTDTQYF.